This record looks at one T cell receptor (beta chain) sequence and its context. The target antigen is unknown. This sample was included in a study of T-cell reconstitution after alpha-beta-depleted transplantation in children. Study-level findings and limits: When one year had passed after transplant, most T-cell counts and diversity came from newly produced T cells. Surviving recipient T cells and thymic progenitors produced the high day-60 TCRbeta diversity seen in some patients. About two months after transplant, alpha-beta T cells reportedly came from several hundred expanded graft clones.

Germline loops: CDR1 DFQATT, CDR2 SNEGSKA (reference sequence). Trimming left V 6 bases short and J 11 bases short, with 16 bases between. There are 11 residues in the CDR3. Preparation of the TCRbeta library was carried out with unique molecular identifiers. In TCRdb, the PCR reads were re-called with MiXCR into one record per CDR3 protein. The data hold more than 40,000 distinct CDR3 sequences, with roughly 52% observed a single time. The rearrangement joins TRBV20-1 to TRBJ2-5, with D maybe TRBD2 (5 bases). Source: peripheral blood, taken before TCRalphabeta/CD19-depleted stem cell transplant. The source is a boy under three years old with SCID, due to receive a stem cell transplant. CDR3 nucleotides: TGCAGTGCCGAGGAGGTCGGGTCTCAGTACTTC. Translation: CSAEEVGSQYF.